This is a list of T cell receptor beta chains from one sample in a study of blood T cells in healthy people across ages. One entry per CDR3 protein results from TCRdb running MiXCR on the 5' RACE reads. The repertoire includes about 1.4 million distinct CDR3 sequences, approximately 63% of them detected once, and roughly 6.3% sits in the top ten. Input material: blood. Source of these receptors: a man younger than 35 in good health. The CDR3 runs from the conserved cysteine through the conserved F or W. Each record gives: V gene, J gene, clone size, D gene, CDR3 protein, CDR3 DNA. D genes are given only for firm matches. The size field is filled for only some rows; it gives once, few, many or a size class.

TRBV11-2,TRBJ2-5,few,NA,CASSLDVNQETQYF,TGTGCCAGCAGCTTAGATGTTAACCAAGAGACCCAGTACTTC
TRBV20-1,TRBJ2-4,NA,NA,CSVKILAKNIQYF,TGCAGTGTTAAGATACTAGCCAAAAACATTCAGTACTTC
TRBV4-2,TRBJ2-7,NA,NA,CASSQVSAGHYEQYF,TGTGCCAGCAGCCAAGTTTCGGCGGGGCACTACGAGCAGTACTTC
TRBV4-1,TRBJ1-4,NA,TRBD1,CASSQRDRGDEKLFF,TGTGCCAGCAGCCAACGAGACAGGGGGGATGAAAAACTGTTTTTT
TRBV18,TRBJ2-3,once,NA,CASSHDYTQYF,TGTGCCAGCTCACACGATTATACGCAGTATTTT
TRBV4-1,TRBJ1-5,NA,NA,CASSQGTIKGGNQPQHF,TGCGCCAGCAGCCAAGGCACGATTAAGGGTGGCAATCAGCCCCAGCATTTT
TRBV20-1,TRBJ2-3,NA,NA,CSARDSRHTQYF,TGCAGTGCTAGAGATTCACGGCATACGCAGTATTTT
TRBV4-1,TRBJ1-4,NA,NA,CASGGGFEKLFF,TGCGCCAGTGGGGGCGGTTTTGAAAAACTGTTTTTT
TRBV5-5,TRBJ2-4,few,NA,CASSLLGETNIQYF,TGTGCCAGCAGCTTGCTGGGGGAAACAAACATTCAGTACTTC
TRBV27,TRBJ2-1,once,TRBD2,CASSSSGGAFYNEQFF,TGTGCCAGCAGTTCTAGCGGGGGGGCCTTTTACAATGAGCAGTTCTTC
TRBV20-1,TRBJ2-5,NA,TRBD2,CSARDRGMLAVYQETQYF,TGCAGTGCTAGAGATCGAGGGATGCTAGCGGTGTACCAAGAGACCCAGTACTTC
TRBV20-1,TRBJ2-1,few,TRBD1,CSASGTGGYNEQFF,TGCAGTGCCTCCGGGACAGGGGGCTACAATGAGCAGTTCTTC
TRBV5-1,TRBJ2-1,NA,TRBD1,CASNLDRGANEQFF,TGCGCCAGCAACCTAGACAGGGGGGCGAATGAGCAGTTCTTC
TRBV12-3/TRBV12-4,TRBJ2-4,few,NA,CASSPDGNIQYF,TGTGCCAGCAGCCCAGACGGAAACATTCAGTACTTC
TRBV6-1,TRBJ2-7,NA,TRBD1,CASSEVTGGAAYEQYF,TGTGCCAGCAGTGAAGTGACAGGGGGTGCCGCCTACGAGCAGTACTTC
TRBV7-9,TRBJ2-5,NA,NA,CASSGTLVETQYF,TGTGCCAGCAGCGGGACTTTGGTGGAGACCCAGTACTTC
TRBV5-5,TRBJ1-1,once,NA,CASSSMPGNTEAFF,TGTGCCAGCAGCTCTATGCCTGGAAACACTGAAGCTTTCTTT
TRBV6-5,TRBJ2-7,few,NA,CASRSTGDSSYEQYF,TGTGCCAGCAGATCGACAGGCGATTCTTCCTACGAGCAGTACTTC
TRBV5-1,TRBJ2-3,NA,NA,CASSLGDGRTDTQYF,TGCGCCAGCAGCTTGGGGGATGGCAGAACAGATACGCAGTATTTT
TRBV25-1,TRBJ2-7,NA,NA,CASSEYGHREQYF,TGTGCCAGCAGTGAATATGGGCACCGCGAGCAGTACTTC
TRBV27,TRBJ2-4,NA,NA,CASSLTSWRFGNIQYF,TGTGCCAGCAGCTTAACTAGTTGGAGGTTCGGGAACATTCAGTACTTC
TRBV3-1,TRBJ2-7,NA,TRBD1,CASSQDAGTGSFGSYEQYF,TGTGCCAGCAGCCAAGACGCCGGGACAGGGAGTTTTGGCTCCTACGAGCAGTACTTC
TRBV7-6,TRBJ2-7,NA,NA,CASSEGTVDLEYF,TGTGCCAGCAGCGAAGGAACGGTCGATTTGGAGTACTTC
TRBV5-8,TRBJ1-1,NA,TRBD1,CASRRHRGSSTEAFF,TGTGCCAGCAGGCGACACAGGGGTAGTAGCACTGAAGCTTTCTTT
TRBV20-1,TRBJ2-5,NA,NA,CSAGPGTFQETQYF,TGCAGTGCCGGTCCAGGGACCTTCCAAGAGACCCAGTACTTC
TRBV6-6,TRBJ1-5,few,NA,CASSWTDSNQPQHF,TGTGCCAGCAGTTGGACAGATAGCAATCAGCCCCAGCATTTT
TRBV6-5,TRBJ2-7,once,NA,CASSYDYPRGEQYF,TGTGCCAGCAGTTACGACTATCCTCGGGGGGAGCAGTACTTC
TRBV7-8,TRBJ1-1,few,NA,CASSLAGATEAFF,TGTGCCAGCAGCTTAGCGGGGGCCACTGAAGCTTTCTTT
TRBV3-1,TRBJ2-5,NA,TRBD2,CASSRRLAEKYF,TGTGCCAGCAGCAGGCGACTAGCGGAAAAGTACTTC
TRBV3-1,TRBJ2-7,NA,NA,CASSPPGGLPYEQYF,TGTGCCAGCAGCCCCCCAGGGGGACTACCCTACGAGCAGTACTTC
TRBV15,TRBJ2-7,NA,NA,CATSEGSGGYEQYF,TGTGCCACCAGCGAGGGATCAGGAGGCTACGAGCAGTACTTC
TRBV20-1,TRBJ1-5,NA,TRBD1,CSANTGGVFGNQPQHF,TGCAGTGCAAACACAGGGGGGGTTTTCGGCAATCAGCCCCAGCATTTT
TRBV9,TRBJ2-5,few,NA,CASSTQGGQETQYF,TGTGCCAGCAGCACACAGGGTGGCCAAGAGACCCAGTACTTC
TRBV5-1,TRBJ1-2,NA,NA,CASSPIRAGGNYGYTF,TGCGCCAGCAGTCCGATCCGCGCAGGAGGGAACTATGGCTACACCTTC
TRBV7-2,TRBJ2-7,NA,NA,CASSLAGAPLTYEQYF,TGTGCCAGCAGCTTAGCAGGGGCCCCCTTGACTTACGAGCAGTACTTC
TRBV27,TRBJ2-1,NA,TRBD1,CASTGQGINEQFF,TGTGCCAGCACCGGACAGGGGATCAATGAGCAGTTCTTC
TRBV20-1,TRBJ2-7,once,TRBD2,CSASPTSGKSSSYEQYF,TGCAGTGCTAGTCCGACTAGCGGCAAATCAAGCTCCTACGAGCAGTACTTC
TRBV29-1,TRBJ2-1,few,NA,CSVGGGQSYNEQFF,TGCAGCGTTGGAGGGGGGCAGTCCTACAATGAGCAGTTCTTC
TRBV18,TRBJ2-7,few,TRBD1,CASSPNRDSFAYEQYF,TGTGCCAGCTCACCTAACCGGGACAGCTTTGCCTACGAGCAGTACTTC
TRBV4-1,TRBJ2-5,NA,NA,CASSQGATDWETQYF,TGCGCCAGCAGCCAAGGGGCGACGGACTGGGAGACCCAGTACTTC
TRBV20-1,TRBJ2-7,NA,NA,CSARDGGTSRNEQYF,TGCAGTGCTAGAGATGGGGGAACCAGCAGGAACGAGCAGTACTTC
TRBV6-1,TRBJ2-7,few,NA,CASRRRVGNRLTTYEQYF,TGTGCCAGCAGACGCAGGGTTGGGAACCGCTTAACGACCTACGAGCAGTACTTC
TRBV4-1,TRBJ2-1,few,NA,CASSQVEGSSYNEQFF,TGCGCCAGCAGCCAAGTCGAGGGGAGCTCCTACAATGAGCAGTTCTTC
TRBV5-1,TRBJ2-7,once,NA,CASSLRVSSYEQYF,TGCGCCAGCAGCCTCAGGGTGAGCTCCTACGAGCAGTACTTC
TRBV7-2,TRBJ1-2,NA,NA,CASSLIYLGSMLYTF,TGTGCCAGCAGCTTAATCTATTTGGGCTCTATGCTCTACACCTTC
TRBV2,TRBJ2-1,NA,NA,CASSESEPGEQFF,TGTGCCAGCAGTGAAAGTGAGCCCGGTGAGCAGTTCTTC
TRBV12-3/TRBV12-4,TRBJ1-1,NA,TRBD1,CASSPTPTGPQAFF,TGTGCCAGCAGTCCAACCCCGACAGGGCCCCAAGCTTTCTTT
TRBV11-2,TRBJ2-1,NA,NA,CASSLAGVLNNEQFF,TGTGCCAGCAGCTTAGCTGGGGTACTGAACAATGAGCAGTTCTTC
TRBV2,TRBJ2-1,NA,TRBD2,CATQGLAGGRDEQFF,TGTGCCACCCAAGGACTAGCGGGAGGGCGGGATGAGCAGTTCTTC
TRBV20-1,TRBJ2-1,NA,TRBD2,CSASGTSGGGNEQFF,TGCAGTGCCTCCGGGACTAGCGGGGGAGGCAATGAGCAGTTCTTC
TRBV6-5,TRBJ2-1,NA,NA,CASSPPGVYNEQFF,TGTGCCAGCTCGCCTCCCGGGGTCTACAATGAGCAGTTCTTC